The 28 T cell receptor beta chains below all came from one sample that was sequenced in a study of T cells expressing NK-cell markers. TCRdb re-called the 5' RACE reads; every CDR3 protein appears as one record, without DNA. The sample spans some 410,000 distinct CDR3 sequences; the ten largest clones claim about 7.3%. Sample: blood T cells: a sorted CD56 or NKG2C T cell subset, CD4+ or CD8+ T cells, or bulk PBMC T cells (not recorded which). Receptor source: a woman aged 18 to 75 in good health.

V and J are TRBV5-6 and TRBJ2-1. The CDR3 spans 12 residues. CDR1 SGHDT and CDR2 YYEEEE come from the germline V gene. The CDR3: CASSFRGHEQFF. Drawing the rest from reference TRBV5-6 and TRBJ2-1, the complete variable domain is DAGVTQSPTHLIKTRGQQVTLRCSPKSGHDTVSWYQQALGQGPQFIFQYYEEEERQRGNFPDRFSGHQFPNYSSELNVNALLLGDSALYLCASSFRGHEQFFGPGTRLTVL.

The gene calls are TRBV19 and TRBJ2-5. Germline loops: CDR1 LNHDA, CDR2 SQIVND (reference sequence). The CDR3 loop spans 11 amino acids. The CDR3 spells CASAFGETQYF. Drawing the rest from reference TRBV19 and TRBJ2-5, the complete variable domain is DGGITQSPKYLFRKEGQNVTLSCEQNLNHDAMYWYRQDPGQGLRLIYYSQIVNDFQKGDIAEGYSVSREKKESFPLTVTSAQKNPTAFYLCASAFGETQYFGPGTRLLVL.

The CDR3 here is CASSLAWGPHEQYF. J is TRBJ2-7 and V is TRBV5-1; the D call from TCRdb, TRBD1, cannot be confirmed without DNA. Germline V gene data show CDR1 as SGHRS and CDR2 as YFSETQ. The CDR3 contains 14 residues.

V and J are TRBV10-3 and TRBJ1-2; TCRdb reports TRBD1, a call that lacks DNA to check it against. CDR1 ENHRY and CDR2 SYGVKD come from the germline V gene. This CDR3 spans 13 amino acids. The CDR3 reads CAIKGQGLEGYTF.

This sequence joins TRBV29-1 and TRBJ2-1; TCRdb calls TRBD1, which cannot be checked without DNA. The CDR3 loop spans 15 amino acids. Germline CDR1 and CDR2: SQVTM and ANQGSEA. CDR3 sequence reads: CSVAGTPNSYNEQFF.

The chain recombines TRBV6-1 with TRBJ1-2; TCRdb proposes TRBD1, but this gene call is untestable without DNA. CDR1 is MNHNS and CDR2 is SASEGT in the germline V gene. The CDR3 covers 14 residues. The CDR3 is CASRKTGEGNGYTF.

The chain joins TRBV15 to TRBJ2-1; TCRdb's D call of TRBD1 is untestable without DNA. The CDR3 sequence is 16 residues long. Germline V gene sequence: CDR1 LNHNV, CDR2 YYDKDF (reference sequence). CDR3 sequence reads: CATSRDGGTGDNEQFF.

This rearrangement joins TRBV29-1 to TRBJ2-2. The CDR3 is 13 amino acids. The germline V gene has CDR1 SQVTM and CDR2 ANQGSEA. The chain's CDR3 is CSVAGVGTGELFF.

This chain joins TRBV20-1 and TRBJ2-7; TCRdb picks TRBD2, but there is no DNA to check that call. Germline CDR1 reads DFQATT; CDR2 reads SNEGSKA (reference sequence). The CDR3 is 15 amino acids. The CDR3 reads CSARGTSGSLYEQYF.

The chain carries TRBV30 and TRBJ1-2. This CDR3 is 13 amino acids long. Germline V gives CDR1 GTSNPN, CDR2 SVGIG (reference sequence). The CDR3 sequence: CAWSGDGNYGYTF.

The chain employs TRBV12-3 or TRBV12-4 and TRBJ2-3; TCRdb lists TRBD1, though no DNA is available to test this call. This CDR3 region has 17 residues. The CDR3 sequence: CASSPGFGPTKGDTQYF.

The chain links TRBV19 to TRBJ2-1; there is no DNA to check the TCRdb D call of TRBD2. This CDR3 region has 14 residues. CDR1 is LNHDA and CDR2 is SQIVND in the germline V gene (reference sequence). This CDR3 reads CASSIGTRGNEQFF.

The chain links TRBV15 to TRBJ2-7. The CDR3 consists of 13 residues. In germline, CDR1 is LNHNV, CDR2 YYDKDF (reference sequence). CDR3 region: CATSGGPTYEQYF.

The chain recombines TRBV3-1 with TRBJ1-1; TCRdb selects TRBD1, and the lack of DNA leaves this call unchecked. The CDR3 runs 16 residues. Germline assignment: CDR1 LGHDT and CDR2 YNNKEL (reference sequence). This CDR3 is CASSRYSGGENTEAFF.

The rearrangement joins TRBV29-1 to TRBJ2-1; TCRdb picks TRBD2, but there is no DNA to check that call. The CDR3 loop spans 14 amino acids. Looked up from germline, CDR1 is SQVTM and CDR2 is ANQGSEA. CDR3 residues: CSVTGTSPQHEQFF.

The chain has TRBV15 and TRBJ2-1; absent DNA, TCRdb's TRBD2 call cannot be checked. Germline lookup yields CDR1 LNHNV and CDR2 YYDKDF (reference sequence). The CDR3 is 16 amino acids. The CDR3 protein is CATSPFASGRFYEQFF.

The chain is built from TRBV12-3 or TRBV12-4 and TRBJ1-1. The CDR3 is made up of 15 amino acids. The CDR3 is CASRGAAAMNTEAFF.

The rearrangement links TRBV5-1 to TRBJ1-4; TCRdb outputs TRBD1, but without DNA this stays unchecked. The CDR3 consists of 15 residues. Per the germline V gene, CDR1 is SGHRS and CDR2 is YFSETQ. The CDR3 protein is CASSLAGGSNEKLFF.

This CDR3 reads CASSYAGTANQPQHF. The chain is built from TRBV6-2 or TRBV6-3 and TRBJ1-5; TCRdb's D gene call, TRBD1, goes unchecked for lack of DNA. The length of the CDR3 is 15 residues. Germline CDR1 is MNHEY and CDR2 is SVGEGT.

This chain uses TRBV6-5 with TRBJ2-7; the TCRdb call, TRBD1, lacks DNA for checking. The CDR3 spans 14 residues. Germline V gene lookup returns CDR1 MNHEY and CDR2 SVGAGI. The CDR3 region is CASSYQGVSYEQYF.

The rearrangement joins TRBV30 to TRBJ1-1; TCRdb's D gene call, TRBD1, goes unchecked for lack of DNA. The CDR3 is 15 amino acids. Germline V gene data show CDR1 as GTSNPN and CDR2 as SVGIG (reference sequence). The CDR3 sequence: CAWRKTQGALGEAFF.

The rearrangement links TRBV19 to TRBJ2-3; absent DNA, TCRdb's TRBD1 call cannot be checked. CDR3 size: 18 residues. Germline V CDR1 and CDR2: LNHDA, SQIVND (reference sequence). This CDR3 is CASSIRGTATPSTDTQYF.

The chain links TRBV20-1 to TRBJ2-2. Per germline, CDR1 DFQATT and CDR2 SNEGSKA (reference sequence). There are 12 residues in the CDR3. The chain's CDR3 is CSASMYPGELFF.

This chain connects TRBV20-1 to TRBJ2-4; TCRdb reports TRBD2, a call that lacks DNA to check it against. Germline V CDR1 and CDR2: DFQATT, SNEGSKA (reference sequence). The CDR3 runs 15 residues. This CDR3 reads CSARKGGPGKNIQYF.

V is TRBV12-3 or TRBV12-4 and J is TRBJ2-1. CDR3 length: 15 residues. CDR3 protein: CASSLGQRFYNEQFF.

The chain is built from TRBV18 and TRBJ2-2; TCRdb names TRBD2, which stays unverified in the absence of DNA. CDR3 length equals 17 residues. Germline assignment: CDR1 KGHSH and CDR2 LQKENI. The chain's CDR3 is CASSPSAPGSNTGELFF.

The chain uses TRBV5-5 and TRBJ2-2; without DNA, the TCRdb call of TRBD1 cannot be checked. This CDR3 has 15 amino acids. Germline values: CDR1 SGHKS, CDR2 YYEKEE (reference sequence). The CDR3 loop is CASSTGGTNTGELFF.

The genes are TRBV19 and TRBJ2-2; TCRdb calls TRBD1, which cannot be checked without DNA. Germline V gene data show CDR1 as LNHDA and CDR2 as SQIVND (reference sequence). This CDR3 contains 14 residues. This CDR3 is CASTDRDGTGELFF.